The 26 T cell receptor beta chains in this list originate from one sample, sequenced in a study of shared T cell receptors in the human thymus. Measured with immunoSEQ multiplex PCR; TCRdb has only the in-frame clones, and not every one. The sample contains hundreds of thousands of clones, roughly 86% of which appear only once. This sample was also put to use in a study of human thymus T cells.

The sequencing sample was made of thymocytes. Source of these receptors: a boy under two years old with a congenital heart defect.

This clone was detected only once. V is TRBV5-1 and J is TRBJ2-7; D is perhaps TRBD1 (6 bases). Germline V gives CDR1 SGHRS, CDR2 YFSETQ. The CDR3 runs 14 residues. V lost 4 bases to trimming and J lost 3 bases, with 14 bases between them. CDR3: CASSPQGNNYEQYF. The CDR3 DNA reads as TGCGCCAGCAGCCCACAGGGTAACAACTACGAGCAGTACTTC.

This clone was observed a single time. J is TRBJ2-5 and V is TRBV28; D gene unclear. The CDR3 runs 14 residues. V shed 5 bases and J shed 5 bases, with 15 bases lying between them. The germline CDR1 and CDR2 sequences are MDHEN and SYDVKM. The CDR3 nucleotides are TGTGCCAGCAGTCTCACTCTAGTGATGGAGACCCAGTACTTC. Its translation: CASSLTLVMETQYF.

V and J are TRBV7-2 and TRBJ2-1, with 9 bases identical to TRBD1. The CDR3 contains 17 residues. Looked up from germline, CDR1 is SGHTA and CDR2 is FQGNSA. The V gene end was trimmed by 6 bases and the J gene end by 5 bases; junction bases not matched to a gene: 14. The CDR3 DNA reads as TGTGCCAGCAGATTACCCATACGGACAGGGGTAGACAATGAGCAGTTCTTC. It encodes CASRLPIRTGVDNEQFF.

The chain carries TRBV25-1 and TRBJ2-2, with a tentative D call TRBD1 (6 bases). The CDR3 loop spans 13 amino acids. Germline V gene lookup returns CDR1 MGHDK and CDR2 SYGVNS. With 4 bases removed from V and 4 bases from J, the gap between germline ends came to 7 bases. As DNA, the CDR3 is TGTGCCAGCAGTGGAGGGGGCACCGGGGAGCTGTTTTTT. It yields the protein CASSGGGTGELFF. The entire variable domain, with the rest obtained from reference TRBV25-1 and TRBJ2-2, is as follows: EADIYQTPRYLVIGTGKKITLECSQTMGHDKMYWYQQDPGMELHLIHYSYGVNSTEKGDLSSESTVSRIRTEHFPLTLESARPSHTSQYLCASSGGGTGELFFGEGSRLTVL.

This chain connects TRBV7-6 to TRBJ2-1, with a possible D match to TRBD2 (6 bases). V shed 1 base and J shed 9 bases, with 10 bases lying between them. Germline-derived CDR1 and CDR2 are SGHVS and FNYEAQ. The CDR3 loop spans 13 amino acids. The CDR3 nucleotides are TGTGCCAGCAGCTTAGAAGGGACTTCTGAGCAGTTCTTC. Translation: CASSLEGTSEQFF.

The CDR3 here is CASSSRGQTEAFF. CDR3 sequence (DNA): TGTGCCAGCAGCTCCAGGGGGCAAACTGAAGCTTTCTTT. The chain uses TRBV6-5 and TRBJ1-1, with 8 bases matching TRBD1. CDR1 and CDR2 (germline): MNHEY, SVGAGI. This CDR3 region has 13 residues. The junction had 5 bases not matched to a gene; V was cut back by 6 bases and J by 5 bases.

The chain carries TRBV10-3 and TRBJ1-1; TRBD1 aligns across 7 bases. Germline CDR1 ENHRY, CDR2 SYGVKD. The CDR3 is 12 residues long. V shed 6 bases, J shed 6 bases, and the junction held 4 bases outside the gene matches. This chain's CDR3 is CAISPDRAEAFF. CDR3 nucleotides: TGTGCCATCAGCCCTGACAGGGCTGAAGCTTTCTTT.

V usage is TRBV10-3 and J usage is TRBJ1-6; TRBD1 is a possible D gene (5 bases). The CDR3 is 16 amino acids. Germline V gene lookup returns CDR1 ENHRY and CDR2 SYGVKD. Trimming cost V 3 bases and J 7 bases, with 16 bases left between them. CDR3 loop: CAISDQQDPGNSPLHF. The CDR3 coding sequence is TGTGCCATCAGTGACCAACAGGACCCGGGCAATTCACCCCTCCACTTT.

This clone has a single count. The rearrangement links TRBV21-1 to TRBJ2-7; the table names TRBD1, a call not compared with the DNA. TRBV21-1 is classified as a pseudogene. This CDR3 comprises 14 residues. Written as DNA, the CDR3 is TGTGCCAGCAGCCTAGTGGACAGTGGCTACGAGCAGTACTTC. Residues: CASSLVDSGYEQYF.

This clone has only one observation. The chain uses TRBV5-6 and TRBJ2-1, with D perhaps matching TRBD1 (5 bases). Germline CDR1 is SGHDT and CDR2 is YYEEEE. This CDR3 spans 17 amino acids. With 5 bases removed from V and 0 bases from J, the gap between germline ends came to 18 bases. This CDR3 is CASRQTGRTSSYNEQFF. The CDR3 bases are TGTGCCAGCAGACAAACAGGACGTACGAGCTCCTACAATGAGCAGTTCTTC.

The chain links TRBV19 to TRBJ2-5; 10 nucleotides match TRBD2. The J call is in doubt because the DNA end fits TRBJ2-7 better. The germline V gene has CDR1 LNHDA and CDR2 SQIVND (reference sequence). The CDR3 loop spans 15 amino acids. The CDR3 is CASSITTSGTYEQYF. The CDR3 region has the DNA TGTGCCAGTAGTATCACAACTAGCGGGACCTACGAGCAGTACTTC.

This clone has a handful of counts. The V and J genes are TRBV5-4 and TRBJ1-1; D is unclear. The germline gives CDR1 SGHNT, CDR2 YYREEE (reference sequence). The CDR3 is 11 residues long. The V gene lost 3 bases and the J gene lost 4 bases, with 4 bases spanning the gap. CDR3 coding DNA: TGTGCCAGCAGCTCCTTCACTGAAGCTTTCTTT. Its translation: CASSSFTEAFF.

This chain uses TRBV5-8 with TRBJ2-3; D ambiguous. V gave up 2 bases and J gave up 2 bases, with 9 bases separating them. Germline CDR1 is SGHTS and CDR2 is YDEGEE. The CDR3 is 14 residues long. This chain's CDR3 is CASSFQRSTDTQYF. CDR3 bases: TGTGCCAGCAGCTTCCAGCGATCCACAGATACGCAGTATTTT.

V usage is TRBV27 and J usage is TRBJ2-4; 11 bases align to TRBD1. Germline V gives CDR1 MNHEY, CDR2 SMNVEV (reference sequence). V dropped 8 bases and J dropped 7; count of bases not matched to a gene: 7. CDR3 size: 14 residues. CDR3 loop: CASGGTGGLNIQYF. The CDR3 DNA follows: TGTGCCAGCGGTGGGACAGGGGGTCTGAACATTCAGTACTTC.

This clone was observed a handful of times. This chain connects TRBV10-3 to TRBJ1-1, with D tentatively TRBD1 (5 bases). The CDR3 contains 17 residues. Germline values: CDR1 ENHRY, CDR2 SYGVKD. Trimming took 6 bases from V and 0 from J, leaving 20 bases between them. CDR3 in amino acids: CAIRDPGRDSMNTEAFF. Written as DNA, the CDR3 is TGTGCCATCAGAGACCCAGGGCGGGACTCCATGAACACTGAAGCTTTCTTT.

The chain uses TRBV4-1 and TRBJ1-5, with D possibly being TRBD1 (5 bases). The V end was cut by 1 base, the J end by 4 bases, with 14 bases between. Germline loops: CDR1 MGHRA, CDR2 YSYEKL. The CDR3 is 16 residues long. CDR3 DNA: TGCGCCAGCAGCCAAGGCACGGGGGGTGGTAATCAGCCCCAGCATTTT. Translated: CASSQGTGGGNQPQHF.

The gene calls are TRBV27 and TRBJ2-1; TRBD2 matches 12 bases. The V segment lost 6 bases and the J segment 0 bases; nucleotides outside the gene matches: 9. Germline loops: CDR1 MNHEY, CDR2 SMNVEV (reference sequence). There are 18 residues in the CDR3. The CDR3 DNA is TGTGCCAGCAGCCCGACTAGCGGGAGCCCACTCTCCTACAATGAGCAGTTCTTC. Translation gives CASSPTSGSPLSYNEQFF.

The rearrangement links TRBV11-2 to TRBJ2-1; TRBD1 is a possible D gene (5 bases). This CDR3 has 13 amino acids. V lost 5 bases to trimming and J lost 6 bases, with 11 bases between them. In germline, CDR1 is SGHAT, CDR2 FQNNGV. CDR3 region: CASSLDTVNEQFF. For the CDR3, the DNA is TGTGCCAGCAGCCTGGACACCGTCAATGAGCAGTTCTTC.

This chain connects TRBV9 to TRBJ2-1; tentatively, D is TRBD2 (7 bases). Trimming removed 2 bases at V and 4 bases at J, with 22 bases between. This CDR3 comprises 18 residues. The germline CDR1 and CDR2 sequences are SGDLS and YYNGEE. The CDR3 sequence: CASSVRGGWRGLYNEQFF. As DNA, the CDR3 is TGTGCCAGCAGCGTGAGGGGGGGTTGGCGGGGGCTTTACAATGAGCAGTTCTTC.

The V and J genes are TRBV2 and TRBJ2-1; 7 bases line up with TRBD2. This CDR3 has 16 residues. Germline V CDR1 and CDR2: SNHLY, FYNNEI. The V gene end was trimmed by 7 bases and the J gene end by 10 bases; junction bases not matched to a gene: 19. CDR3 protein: CASIPGAGPPVGEQFF. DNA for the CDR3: TGTGCCAGCATCCCGGGAGCGGGGCCCCCCGTTGGGGAGCAGTTCTTC.

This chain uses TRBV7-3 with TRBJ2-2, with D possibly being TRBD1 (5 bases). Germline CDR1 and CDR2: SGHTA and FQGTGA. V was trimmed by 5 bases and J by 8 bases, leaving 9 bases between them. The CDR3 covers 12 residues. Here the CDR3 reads CASSPQGGELFF. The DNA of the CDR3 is TGTGCCAGCAGCCCCCAGGGTGGGGAGCTGTTTTTT.

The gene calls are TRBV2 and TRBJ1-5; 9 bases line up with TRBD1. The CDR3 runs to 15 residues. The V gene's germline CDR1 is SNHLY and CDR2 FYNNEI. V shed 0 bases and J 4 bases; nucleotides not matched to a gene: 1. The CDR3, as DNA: TGTGCCAGCAGTGAAGCGGGACAGGGAAATCAGCCCCAGCATTTT. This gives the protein CASSEAGQGNQPQHF. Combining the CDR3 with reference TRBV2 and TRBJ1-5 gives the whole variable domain EPEVTQTPSHQVTQMGQEVILRCVPISNHLYFYWYRQILGQKVEFLVSFYNNEISEKSEIFDDQFSVERPDGSNFTLKIRSTKLEDSAMYFCASSEAGQGNQPQHFGDGTRLSIL.

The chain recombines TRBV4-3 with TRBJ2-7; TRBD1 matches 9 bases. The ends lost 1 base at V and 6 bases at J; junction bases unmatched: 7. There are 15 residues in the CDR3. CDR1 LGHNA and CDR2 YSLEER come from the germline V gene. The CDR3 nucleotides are TGCGCCAGCAGCCAAGGGACAGGGGCCCGGGGCGAGCAGTACTTC. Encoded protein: CASSQGTGARGEQYF.

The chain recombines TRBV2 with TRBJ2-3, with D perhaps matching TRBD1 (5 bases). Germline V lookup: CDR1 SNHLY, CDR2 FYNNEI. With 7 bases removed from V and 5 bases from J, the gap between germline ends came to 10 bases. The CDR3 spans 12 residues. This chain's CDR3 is CASIERGDTQYF. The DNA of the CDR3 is TGTGCCAGCATCGAAAGGGGAGATACGCAGTATTTT.

CDR3 residues: CASSHRDRVREQYF. The CDR3, as DNA: TGTGCCAGCAGCCACCGGGACAGGGTACGCGAGCAGTACTTC. The genes are TRBV27 and TRBJ2-7, with 9 nucleotides matching TRBD1. CDR1 MNHEY and CDR2 SMNVEV come from the germline V gene (reference sequence). V was pared by 6 bases and J by 6 bases, with 9 bases of the junction left unmatched. The CDR3 loop spans 14 amino acids.

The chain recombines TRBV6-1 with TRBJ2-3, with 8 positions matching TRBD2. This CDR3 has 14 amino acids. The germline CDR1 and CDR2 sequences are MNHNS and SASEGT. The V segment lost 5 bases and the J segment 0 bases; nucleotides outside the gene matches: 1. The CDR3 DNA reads TGTGCCAGCAGTTGGACTAGCAGCACAGATACGCAGTATTTT. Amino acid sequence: CASSWTSSTDTQYF.